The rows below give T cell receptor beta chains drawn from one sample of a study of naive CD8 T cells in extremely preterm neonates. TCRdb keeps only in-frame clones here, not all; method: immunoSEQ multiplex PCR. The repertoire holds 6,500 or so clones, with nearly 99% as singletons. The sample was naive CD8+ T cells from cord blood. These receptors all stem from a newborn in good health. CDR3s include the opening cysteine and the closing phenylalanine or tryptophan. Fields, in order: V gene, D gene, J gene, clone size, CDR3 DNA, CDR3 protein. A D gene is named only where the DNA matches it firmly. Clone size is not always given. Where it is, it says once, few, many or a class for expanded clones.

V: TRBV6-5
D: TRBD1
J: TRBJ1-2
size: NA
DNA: TGTGCCAGCAGTTACTTCTCGACAGGGACCTATGGCTACACCTTC
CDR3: CASSYFSTGTYGYTF

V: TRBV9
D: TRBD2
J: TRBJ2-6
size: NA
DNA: TGTGCCAGCAGCGCCTTACTAGCGAGCTCTGGGGCCAACGTCCTGACTTTC
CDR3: CASSALLASSGANVLTF

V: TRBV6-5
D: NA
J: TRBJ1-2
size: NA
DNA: TGTGCCAGCACCCCTCGGGAGTGGTCGTTC
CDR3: CASTPREWSF

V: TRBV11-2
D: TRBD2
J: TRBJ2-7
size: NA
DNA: TGTGCCAGCAGCTCATATACGGGAGGGGGGGCAGACTACGAGCAGTACTTC
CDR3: CASSSYTGGGADYEQYF

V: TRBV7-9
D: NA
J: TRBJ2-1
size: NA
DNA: TGTGCCAGCAGGGAGGACTTCAATGAGCAGTTCTTC
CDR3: CASREDFNEQFF

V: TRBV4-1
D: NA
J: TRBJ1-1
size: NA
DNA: TGCGCCAGCAGCCCCCTGATGGGGGGAGGCACTGAAGCTTTCTTT
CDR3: CASSPLMGGGTEAFF

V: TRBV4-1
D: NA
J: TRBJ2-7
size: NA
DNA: TGCGCCAGCAGCCTCCGGGACTCTTACTACGAGCAGTACTTC
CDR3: CASSLRDSYYEQYF

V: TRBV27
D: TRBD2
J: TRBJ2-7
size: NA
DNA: TGTGCCAGCAGGCTAGCGGGAGGAACCTACGAGCAGTACTTC
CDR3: CASRLAGGTYEQYF

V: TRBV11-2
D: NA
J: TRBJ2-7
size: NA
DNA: TGTGCCAGCAGCTCCGTGGGCCCCTCCTACGAGCAGTACTTC
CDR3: CASSSVGPSYEQYF

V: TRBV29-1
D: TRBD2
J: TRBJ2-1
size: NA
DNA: TGCAGCGTTGAACTACGGACTAGCAACCATGAGCAGTTCTTC
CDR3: CSVELRTSNHEQFF

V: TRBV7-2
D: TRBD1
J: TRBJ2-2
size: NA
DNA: TGTGCCAGCAGCGCGACAGGGGGCGACGGGGAGCTGTTTTTT
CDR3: CASSATGGDGELFF

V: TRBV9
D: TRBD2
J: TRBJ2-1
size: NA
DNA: TGTGCCAGCAGCGCGGGGGGTAGCTCCTACAATGAGCAGTTCTTC
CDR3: CASSAGGSSYNEQFF

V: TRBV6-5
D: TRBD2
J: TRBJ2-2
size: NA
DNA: TGTGCCAGCAGTCTAGCGGGGGCCGGAGAGCTGTTTTTT
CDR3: CASSLAGAGELFF

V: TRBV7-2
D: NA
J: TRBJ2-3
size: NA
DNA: TGTGCCAGCAGCTTAGGGGGGGGGCCGGGCACAGATACGCAGTATTTT
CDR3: CASSLGGGPGTDTQYF

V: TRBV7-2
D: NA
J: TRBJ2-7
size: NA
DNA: TGTGCCAGCAGCATATCTACGGAGCAGTACTTC
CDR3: CASSISTEQYF

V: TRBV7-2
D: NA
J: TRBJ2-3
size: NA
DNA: TGTGCCAGCAGCTGGGGGGGGCGTCCAGATACGCAGTATTTT
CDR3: CASSWGGRPDTQYF

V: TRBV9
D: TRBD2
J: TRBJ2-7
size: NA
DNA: TGTGCCAGCAGCGCCGAGTGGGGGGAGGGCTACGAGCAGTACTTC
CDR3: CASSAEWGEGYEQYF

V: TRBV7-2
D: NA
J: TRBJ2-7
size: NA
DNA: TGTGCCAGCAGCTTTGGGGAGGCCGGCTCCTACGAGCAGTACTTC
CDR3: CASSFGEAGSYEQYF

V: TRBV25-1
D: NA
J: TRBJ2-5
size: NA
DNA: TGTGCCAGCAGGTCCCAGGGAGAGACCCAGTACTTC
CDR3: CASRSQGETQYF

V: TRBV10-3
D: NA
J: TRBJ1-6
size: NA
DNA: TGTGCCATCAGCCCGGGGGGGATAGGTTCACCCCTCCACTTT
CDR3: CAISPGGIGSPLHF

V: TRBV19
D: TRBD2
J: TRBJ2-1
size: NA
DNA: TGTGCCAGTAATGTCGGGGGAGGGCCTTTCTACAATGAGCAGTTCTTC
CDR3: CASNVGGGPFYNEQFF

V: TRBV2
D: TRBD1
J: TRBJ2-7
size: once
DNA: TGTGCCAGTTCCGGGACAGGAGTCTGGGAGCAGTACTTC
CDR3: CASSGTGVWEQYF

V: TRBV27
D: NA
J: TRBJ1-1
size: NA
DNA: TGTGCCAGCAGTTTACCAGGGGTAACTGAAGCTTTCTTT
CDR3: CASSLPGVTEAFF

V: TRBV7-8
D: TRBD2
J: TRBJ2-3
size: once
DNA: TGTGCCAGCAGCCTGACTAGCGGGGATGATACGCAGTATTTT
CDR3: CASSLTSGDDTQYF

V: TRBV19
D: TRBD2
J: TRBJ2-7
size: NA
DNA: TGTGCCAGTAGTAGCGGGAGGGCCTACGAGCAGTACTTC
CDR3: CASSSGRAYEQYF

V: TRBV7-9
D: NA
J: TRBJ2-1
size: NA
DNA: TGTGCCAGCAGATTTCTAGGGGATGAGCAGTTCTTC
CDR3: CASRFLGDEQFF

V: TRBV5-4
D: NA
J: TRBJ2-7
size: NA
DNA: TGTGCCAGCAGCTCTAATCTGGGGGGTACCGCCTACGAGCAGTACTTC
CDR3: CASSSNLGGTAYEQYF